Below are 8 T cell receptor beta chains sequenced from a single sample in a study of post-analysis software for immune sequencing data. These receptors' antigens are unknown. Points from the study as a whole: Among 5 or 6 TRBV segments more frequent in patients than controls were TRBV5-6, TRBV5-1 and TRBV20-1.

Each TCR beta cDNA library carried unique molecular identifiers. In TCRdb, the PCR reads were re-called with MiXCR into one record per CDR3 protein. In the table there are 750,000 to 950,000 distinct CDR3 sequences, 53% of which are singletons. What was sequenced was blood. The receptors shown here come from a girl between 5 and 17 years old with multiple sclerosis.

This clonotype was seen a few times. The rearrangement links TRBV5-4 to TRBJ1-5, with D perhaps matching TRBD1 (5 bases). Germline CDR1 reads SGHNT; CDR2 reads YYREEE (reference sequence). V lost 4 bases to trimming and J lost 3 bases, with 17 bases between them. The CDR3 spans 16 residues. CDR3 nucleotides: TGTGCCAGCAGCAACGGGACGGCGAGCCCCAATCAGCCCCAGCATTTT. It is translated as CASSNGTASPNQPQHF.

The chain links TRBV29-1 to TRBJ1-1; D not resolved. The CDR3 sequence is 13 residues long. The germline V gene encodes CDR1 SQVTM and CDR2 ANQGSEA. The V gene lost 4 bases and the J gene lost 1 base, with 10 bases spanning the gap. CDR3 sequence (DNA): TGCAGCGTTGGAGCAATTGGGAACACTGAAGCTTTCTTT. Amino acids: CSVGAIGNTEAFF.

V gene TRBV14 combines with J gene TRBJ1-2; no clear D. Per the germline V gene, CDR1 is SGHDN and CDR2 is FVKESK. Trimming took off 7 bases at V and 8 bases at J, with 14 bases between the two ends. The CDR3 is made up of 12 amino acids. This CDR3 reads CASIRGPEGYTF. The CDR3 nucleotides are TGTGCCAGCATCCGCGGACCGGAAGGCTACACCTTC.

The J gene is TRBJ2-5, the V gene TRBV10-3, with TRBD1 identical over 8 bases. This CDR3 comprises 16 residues. Germline CDR1 reads ENHRY; CDR2 reads SYGVKD. V trimming: 4 bases; J trimming: 1 base; junction bases outside the gene matches: 8. This CDR3 is CAISGEDREFQETQYF. The CDR3 DNA is TGTGCCATCAGTGGGGAGGACAGGGAGTTCCAAGAGACCCAGTACTTC.

The V and J genes are TRBV2 and TRBJ2-3; TRBD2 matches at 7 bases. The CDR3 runs 16 residues. V lost 6 bases to trimming and J lost 5 bases; unmatched junction nucleotides: 14. CDR1 is SNHLY, CDR2 FYNNEI, per germline. Written as DNA, the CDR3 is TGTGCCAGCAGGGGGGGACTATCCCCGGTGAGAGATACGCAGTATTTT. It specifies CASRGGLSPVRDTQYF.

The gene calls are TRBV7-9 and TRBJ2-7, with D tentatively TRBD1 or TRBD2 (6 bases each). V lost 6 bases, J lost 0 bases, and 15 bases lay in between. The CDR3 covers 15 residues. Germline lookup yields CDR1 SEHNR and CDR2 FQNEAQ (reference sequence). The CDR3 is CASSGGQQSSYEQYF. For the CDR3, the DNA is TGTGCCAGCAGTGGGGGGCAACAGAGCTCCTACGAGCAGTACTTC.

In this sample, this clonotype turned up a few times. J is TRBJ2-7 and V is TRBV20-1; D gene uncertain. The CDR3 is 15 residues long. V lost 6 bases and J 2 bases, leaving 20 bases between the germline ends. The germline CDR1 and CDR2 sequences are DFQATT and SNEGSKA (reference sequence). CDR3 coding DNA: TGCAGTGCCCGAGGTACCGTGACTGGCACCTACGAGCAGTACTTC. This codes for CSARGTVTGTYEQYF.

This chain joins TRBV20-1 and TRBJ2-4; perhaps D is TRBD1 or TRBD2 (5 bases each). The J call may not be correct, given that the DNA end is closer to TRBJ2-7. CDR1 DFQATT and CDR2 SNEGSKA come from the germline V gene (reference sequence). The CDR3 covers 12 residues. The CDR3 spells CSAPGRNYEQYF. The CDR3 nucleotides are TGCAGTGCCCCGGGACGGAACTACGAGCAGTACTTC.